The clone carrying this T cell receptor (beta chain) was counted between two and nine times. The source of the sample is a study of regulatory T cells in long-lasting Graves disease. Time point reported: newly diagnosed GD, antithyroid drugs for less than 3 months. TCR sequences were obtained from RNA taken from PBMCs. To make TCR beta libraries, researchers used iRepertoire HTBI primers and Arm-PCR of CDR3 regions. TCRdb called the multiplex PCR reads again in MiXCR, with one record for every CDR3 protein. The sample carries about 620,000 distinct CDR3 sequences, roughly 15% recorded once. This sample also belongs to another study, concerning T cells in Graves' hyperthyroidism and ophthalmopathy. That study adds: The primer set for the first-round RT-PCR of the TCR CDR3 was HTBI.

The sequence was collected from a woman aged 25 to 39 with Graves disease. The material sequenced was peripheral blood mononuclear cells (PBMCs), taken at new diagnosis, from a patient treated with antithyroid drugs.

CDR3 nucleotides: TGCGCCAGCAGCCAGCGGGAGGGACTAGCGGCCTCACTCTCCTACGAGCAGTACTTC. Residues: CASSQREGLAASLSYEQYF. The chain uses TRBV4-1 and TRBJ2-7, with TRBD2 identical over 11 bases. CDR3 length: 19 amino acids. The V segment lost 3 bases and the J segment 0 bases; nucleotides outside the gene matches: 13. Germline CDR1 and CDR2: MGHRA and YSYEKL.